The 7 T cell receptor beta chains below come from one sample, sequenced in a study of blood T cell repertoires in COVID-19. Generated by immunoSEQ multiplex PCR, the TCRdb table keeps only in-frame clones and is missing some. The sample contains around 310,000 clones, over 85% of which appear only once. Sample: PBMCs or T cells enriched from blood (not recorded which). Receptors were obtained from a woman aged 25 to 39 who had recovered from COVID-19.

The V gene is TRBV7-9, the J gene TRBJ1-6; D call uncertain. This CDR3 is built from 14 residues. Germline lookup yields CDR1 SEHNR and CDR2 FQNEAQ (reference sequence). V gave up 5 bases and J gave up 6 bases, with 11 bases separating them. CDR3 DNA sequence: TGTGCCAGCAGCCCGGCGGGCAGTAATTCACCCCTCCACTTT. Its translation: CASSPAGSNSPLHF. The variable domain in full, completed from reference TRBV7-9 and TRBJ1-6, reads DTGVSQNPRHKITKRGQNVTFRCDPISEHNRLYWYRQTLGQGPEFLTYFQNEAQLEKSRLLSDRFSAERPKGSFSTLEIQRTEQGDSAMYLCASSPAGSNSPLHFGNGTRLTVT.

Only a few counts were recorded for this clone. The chain is built from TRBV19 and TRBJ2-2; D is perhaps TRBD1 (7 bases). The V and J ends lost 9 bases and 4 bases respectively, with 15 bases between them. CDR3 size: 14 residues. In germline, CDR1 is LNHDA, CDR2 SQIVND (reference sequence). CDR3 region: CASLPQGGTGELFF. CDR3 in DNA: TGTGCCAGCCTCCCCCAGGGGGGCACCGGGGAGCTGTTTTTT. Looking up the rest from reference TRBV19 and TRBJ2-2 gives the full variable domain: DGGITQSPKYLFRKEGQNVTLSCEQNLNHDAMYWYRQDPGQGLRLIYYSQIVNDFQKGDIAEGYSVSREKKESFPLTVTSAQKNPTAFYLCASLPQGGTGELFFGEGSRLTVL.

Only a few counts were recorded for this clone. The chain recombines TRBV18 with TRBJ2-7; tentatively, D is TRBD2 (6 bases). Germline V gives CDR1 KGHSH, CDR2 LQKENI. CDR3 length equals 14 residues. V gave up 0 bases and J gave up 7 bases, with 13 bases separating them. CDR3 in DNA: TGTGCCAGCTCACCACCCGGGAGACCGGGAGAGCAGTACTTC. Protein product: CASSPPGRPGEQYF.

In this sample, this clone turned up a few times. The CDR3 DNA reads as TGTGCCATCAGTGAGGCGAGTTATGGCTACACCTTC. Encoded protein: CAISEASYGYTF. The chain carries TRBV10-3 and TRBJ1-2; D gene ambiguous. V dropped 2 bases and J dropped 5 bases, with 6 bases sitting between them. This CDR3 has 12 residues. Per germline, CDR1 ENHRY and CDR2 SYGVKD.

J is TRBJ2-7 and V is TRBV27; 8 positions agree with TRBD2. In germline, CDR1 is MNHEY, CDR2 SMNVEV (reference sequence). CDR3 length: 17 amino acids. V shed 4 bases and J 2 bases; nucleotides not matched to a gene: 13. The CDR3 here is CASSSHYSGSRTYEQYF. DNA of the CDR3: TGTGCCAGCAGTTCACATTACAGCGGGAGCAGGACCTACGAGCAGTACTTC.

This chain links TRBV3-1 (or the pseudogene TRBV3-2) with TRBJ2-2; TRBD2 matches 14 bases. After removal of 5 bases from V and 8 bases from J, the junction contained 10 bases not matched to a gene. Germline V lookup: CDR1 LGHDT, CDR2 YNNKEL (reference sequence). This CDR3 has 17 residues. CDR3 protein: CASSTPGTSGRSGELFF. The CDR3 nucleotides are TGTGCCAGCAGCACACCGGGGACTAGCGGGAGATCTGGGGAGCTGTTTTTT.

This sequence joins TRBV11-2 and TRBJ2-5, with 7 bases that match TRBD1. The germline V gene has CDR1 SGHAT and CDR2 FQNNGV. This CDR3 contains 15 residues. The V and J ends lost 6 bases and 1 base, in that order; junction bases with no gene match: 8. In nucleotides, the CDR3 is TGTGCCAGCAGTCTGGGACAGTTAAGCCAAGAGACCCAGTACTTC. It codes for CASSLGQLSQETQYF.